The rows below give T cell receptor beta chains drawn from one sample of a study of cytomegalovirus exposure and HLA in healthy donors. The assay was immunoSEQ multiplex PCR, and TCRdb's table has in-frame clones only and misses some. The sample holds approximately 200,000 clones, approximately 85% seen once. Sequences were obtained from PBMCs. The receptors shown here come from a girl aged 5-17 years in good health and CMV-seropositive. The CDR3 runs from the conserved cysteine through the conserved F or W. The D gene is left open where the match is weak. Not every row has a clone size; where given, it reads once, few, many or a size class.

cdr3_nt: TGTGCCAGCAGTTTATTACGAGCCACTGAAGCTTTCTTT
cdr3_aa: CASSLLRATEAFF
j_call: TRBJ1-1
d_call: -
v_call: TRBV27
clone_size: -

cdr3_nt: TGTGCCAGCAGCCCGACTAGCGGGGGACACACAGATACGCAGTATTTT
cdr3_aa: CASSPTSGGHTDTQYF
j_call: TRBJ2-3
d_call: TRBD2
v_call: TRBV6-4
clone_size: -

cdr3_nt: TGTGCCAGCAGCTACCGGACTCCCAATGAGCAGTTCTTC
cdr3_aa: CASSYRTPNEQFF
j_call: TRBJ2-1
d_call: -
v_call: TRBV27
clone_size: -

cdr3_nt: TGTGCCAGCAGCTTGAAGCAGGGTTATAATTCACCCCTCCACTTT
cdr3_aa: CASSLKQGYNSPLHF
j_call: TRBJ1-6
d_call: -
v_call: TRBV5-6
clone_size: -

cdr3_nt: TGCGCCAGCAGCCGGGACAGGGTAGGTCAGCCCCAGCATTTT
cdr3_aa: CASSRDRVGQPQHF
j_call: TRBJ1-5
d_call: TRBD1
v_call: TRBV10-2
clone_size: -

cdr3_nt: TGTGCCAGCAGTTACTCGCGCAGGGCCAATGAGCAGTTCTTC
cdr3_aa: CASSYSRRANEQFF
j_call: TRBJ2-1
d_call: -
v_call: TRBV6-5
clone_size: once

cdr3_nt: TGTGCCAGCAGTCCAACAGGGCTAGAGACCCAGTACTTC
cdr3_aa: CASSPTGLETQYF
j_call: TRBJ2-5
d_call: -
v_call: TRBV6-4
clone_size: -

cdr3_nt: TGTGCCAGCAACCCGGGGGTGGCTAGCGGTCGTGAGCAGTTCTTC
cdr3_aa: CASNPGVASGREQFF
j_call: TRBJ2-1
d_call: TRBD2
v_call: TRBV9
clone_size: -

cdr3_nt: TGTGCCAGCAACGTACTAGCGGGGGGGCGTGAGCAGTTCTTC
cdr3_aa: CASNVLAGGREQFF
j_call: TRBJ2-1
d_call: TRBD2
v_call: TRBV27
clone_size: -

cdr3_nt: TGCGCCAGCAGCCTACCGCGACAGGGGGCCTCCGATGAGCAGTTCTTC
cdr3_aa: CASSLPRQGASDEQFF
j_call: TRBJ2-1
d_call: TRBD1
v_call: TRBV4-1
clone_size: -

cdr3_nt: TGTGCCAGCAGCTTAGGCGGGGGGACACAGCAGTTCTTC
cdr3_aa: CASSLGGGTQQFF
j_call: TRBJ2-1
d_call: TRBD2
v_call: TRBV11-2
clone_size: -

cdr3_nt: TGCGCCAGCAGGACAGGGCCCCTCGGCGAGACCCAGTACTTC
cdr3_aa: CASRTGPLGETQYF
j_call: TRBJ2-5
d_call: TRBD1
v_call: TRBV5-1
clone_size: -

cdr3_nt: TGCAGCGTTGATAGGACAGCAGATACGCAGTATTTT
cdr3_aa: CSVDRTADTQYF
j_call: TRBJ2-3
d_call: -
v_call: TRBV29-1
clone_size: -

cdr3_nt: TGTGCCAGCAGCGGCTTGAGCGGGGGAACCTACGAGCAGTACTTC
cdr3_aa: CASSGLSGGTYEQYF
j_call: TRBJ2-7
d_call: TRBD2
v_call: TRBV11-2
clone_size: -

cdr3_nt: TGTGCCAGTAGGACGACAGGGGGCCGTGAGACCCAGTACTTC
cdr3_aa: CASRTTGGRETQYF
j_call: TRBJ2-5
d_call: TRBD1
v_call: TRBV19
clone_size: once

cdr3_nt: TGTGCCAGCAGCATCACAGGGGGCACTAGCACAGATACGCAGTATTTT
cdr3_aa: CASSITGGTSTDTQYF
j_call: TRBJ2-3
d_call: TRBD1
v_call: TRBV7-9
clone_size: -

cdr3_nt: TGTGCCAGCACCGCGACAGGGGGATCGGGCACTGAAGCTTTCTTT
cdr3_aa: CASTATGGSGTEAFF
j_call: TRBJ1-1
d_call: TRBD1
v_call: TRBV6-5
clone_size: -

cdr3_nt: TGTGCCAGCAGTTACTCAGGACAGCTATTCGAAGCTTTCTTT
cdr3_aa: CASSYSGQLFEAFF
j_call: TRBJ1-1
d_call: -
v_call: TRBV6-5
clone_size: once

cdr3_nt: TGTGCCAGCAGTCCTCGGGGGGGCAACACTGAAGCTTTCTTT
cdr3_aa: CASSPRGGNTEAFF
j_call: TRBJ1-1
d_call: -
v_call: TRBV5-6
clone_size: few

cdr3_nt: TGTGCCAGCAGCTTAGTTCTCCCCTTACAGGGAAACGGGTACTACGAGCAGTACTTC
cdr3_aa: CASSLVLPLQGNGYYEQYF
j_call: TRBJ2-7
d_call: -
v_call: TRBV7-2
clone_size: -

cdr3_nt: TGTGCCAGCAGTTACCTGGGAGTAAGGACTGAAGCTTTCTTT
cdr3_aa: CASSYLGVRTEAFF
j_call: TRBJ1-1
d_call: -
v_call: TRBV6-5
clone_size: -

cdr3_nt: TGCGCCAGCAGCCCGGACAGCTGGGGTAACACCGGGGAGCTGTTTTTT
cdr3_aa: CASSPDSWGNTGELFF
j_call: TRBJ2-2
d_call: -
v_call: TRBV4-3
clone_size: -

cdr3_nt: TGCAGCGTTGAGACTACAGGGGGCGCTTTCTATGGCTACACCTTC
cdr3_aa: CSVETTGGAFYGYTF
j_call: TRBJ1-2
d_call: TRBD1
v_call: TRBV29-1
clone_size: -

cdr3_nt: TGCGCCAGCGCCGGGACTAGCGGGCCGGGAGGGAGCAATGAGCAGTTCTTC
cdr3_aa: CASAGTSGPGGSNEQFF
j_call: TRBJ2-1
d_call: TRBD2
v_call: TRBV5-1
clone_size: -

cdr3_nt: TGTGCCAGCAGCTTCTCCACTGAAGCTTTCTTT
cdr3_aa: CASSFSTEAFF
j_call: TRBJ1-1
d_call: -
v_call: TRBV7-2
clone_size: -

cdr3_nt: TGTGCCAGCAGAACAGGTGGGTCCTACGAGCAGTACTTC
cdr3_aa: CASRTGGSYEQYF
j_call: TRBJ2-7
d_call: -
v_call: TRBV5-6
clone_size: once

cdr3_nt: TGCGCCAGCAGCCCAGGGACCGGGGAGCTGTTTTTT
cdr3_aa: CASSPGTGELFF
j_call: TRBJ2-2
d_call: -
v_call: TRBV4-3
clone_size: -

cdr3_nt: TGTGCCATCACCCCCGGTGGGGCTGAAAAACTGTTTTTT
cdr3_aa: CAITPGGAEKLFF
j_call: TRBJ1-4
d_call: -
v_call: TRBV10-3
clone_size: -

cdr3_nt: TGTGCCAGCAGTGCACTGGGACAGGGGGTTTCACCCCTCCACTTT
cdr3_aa: CASSALGQGVSPLHF
j_call: TRBJ1-6
d_call: TRBD1
v_call: TRBV6-1
clone_size: -

cdr3_nt: TGTGCCAGTAGTATAGATAGGGGGACAGGTGAAGCTTTCTTT
cdr3_aa: CASSIDRGTGEAFF
j_call: TRBJ1-1
d_call: TRBD1
v_call: TRBV19
clone_size: -

cdr3_nt: TGTGCCAGCAGCTTCGGCGGGGACCTCTCCTACAATGAGCAGTTCTTC
cdr3_aa: CASSFGGDLSYNEQFF
j_call: TRBJ2-1
d_call: -
v_call: TRBV5-8
clone_size: -

cdr3_nt: TGTGCCAGCAGCTTGGAGCAGGGGCCAGAGCAGTACTTC
cdr3_aa: CASSLEQGPEQYF
j_call: TRBJ2-7
d_call: -
v_call: TRBV5-6
clone_size: -

cdr3_nt: TGTGCCAGCGAGGGTAGGTCCGGGGAGCTGTTTTTT
cdr3_aa: CASEGRSGELFF
j_call: TRBJ2-2
d_call: -
v_call: TRBV6-6
clone_size: -

cdr3_nt: TGTGCCAGCAGTTTAGACCGCGCAAGGGGGACTGAAGCTTTCTTT
cdr3_aa: CASSLDRARGTEAFF
j_call: TRBJ1-1
d_call: -
v_call: TRBV27
clone_size: -

cdr3_nt: TGTGCCAGCAGCTTAGCGGTTACAGGGGGCGCGGGGCCTAGAAGTGAAAAACTGTTTTTT
cdr3_aa: CASSLAVTGGAGPRSEKLFF
j_call: TRBJ1-4
d_call: TRBD1
v_call: TRBV7-8
clone_size: -

cdr3_nt: TGTGCCAGTAACCTGGGGCAGTTGAATGAGCAGTTCTTC
cdr3_aa: CASNLGQLNEQFF
j_call: TRBJ2-1
d_call: -
v_call: TRBV19
clone_size: -

cdr3_nt: TGCGCCAGCAGCCAAGATACTAGCGGGGGCTACAATGAGCAGTTCTTC
cdr3_aa: CASSQDTSGGYNEQFF
j_call: TRBJ2-1
d_call: TRBD2
v_call: TRBV4-3
clone_size: -

cdr3_nt: TGTGCCAGCAGCGTAGCTACGGGGAATATCCAAGAGACCCAGTACTTC
cdr3_aa: CASSVATGNIQETQYF
j_call: TRBJ2-5
d_call: -
v_call: TRBV9
clone_size: -

cdr3_nt: TGCGCCAGCAGCCAGGCCGGGACAGGGTATGAAAAACTGTTTTTT
cdr3_aa: CASSQAGTGYEKLFF
j_call: TRBJ1-4
d_call: TRBD1
v_call: TRBV4-3
clone_size: -

cdr3_nt: TGTGCCAGCAGCCTAGTAAGCGGGGGGCCGGGGTATGAGCAGTTCTTC
cdr3_aa: CASSLVSGGPGYEQFF
j_call: TRBJ2-1
d_call: TRBD2
v_call: TRBV7-2
clone_size: -

cdr3_nt: TGTGCCAGCAGCCCCGGGGCCGGGGGTAACACCGGGGAGCTGTTTTTT
cdr3_aa: CASSPGAGGNTGELFF
j_call: TRBJ2-2
d_call: -
v_call: TRBV5-4
clone_size: -

cdr3_nt: TGTGCCAGCTCTCGCTCCGTGGGCCCTACAGACAATGAGCAGTTCTTC
cdr3_aa: CASSRSVGPTDNEQFF
j_call: TRBJ2-1
d_call: -
v_call: TRBV6-4
clone_size: -

cdr3_nt: TGTGCCAGCAGTGAATGGCTTGGCAGGGCTCATGGAAACACCATATATTTT
cdr3_aa: CASSEWLGRAHGNTIYF
j_call: TRBJ1-3
d_call: -
v_call: TRBV6-1
clone_size: -

cdr3_nt: TGTGCCAGCAGCTTATTGCGAGAGGCATACAATGAGCAGTTCTTC
cdr3_aa: CASSLLREAYNEQFF
j_call: TRBJ2-1
d_call: -
v_call: TRBV7-8
clone_size: -

cdr3_nt: TGTGCCAGCAGCTTTCGTGGGGGCGCAGATTACGAGCAGTACTTC
cdr3_aa: CASSFRGGADYEQYF
j_call: TRBJ2-7
d_call: -
v_call: TRBV7-2
clone_size: -

cdr3_nt: TGTGCCAGCCGCGACAGGGACCTTTCACCCCTCCACTTT
cdr3_aa: CASRDRDLSPLHF
j_call: TRBJ1-6
d_call: TRBD1
v_call: TRBV27
clone_size: -

cdr3_nt: TGTGCCAGCAGCGACCCTAGCGGGGAGGATACAGATACGCAGTATTTT
cdr3_aa: CASSDPSGEDTDTQYF
j_call: TRBJ2-3
d_call: TRBD2
v_call: TRBV9
clone_size: -

cdr3_nt: TGTGCCAGCAGTGGGGAGGGGACTTTGATCTATGGCTACACCTTC
cdr3_aa: CASSGEGTLIYGYTF
j_call: TRBJ1-2
d_call: -
v_call: TRBV2
clone_size: -

cdr3_nt: TGTGCCAGCAGCGTACAGGGGGCATCCTACGAGCAGTACTTC
cdr3_aa: CASSVQGASYEQYF
j_call: TRBJ2-7
d_call: TRBD1
v_call: TRBV9
clone_size: -

cdr3_nt: TGTGCCAGCGCGACAGGGCCTTCTTACGAGCAGTACTTC
cdr3_aa: CASATGPSYEQYF
j_call: TRBJ2-7
d_call: TRBD1
v_call: TRBV11-3
clone_size: -